This T cell receptor beta chain was recorded in a study of graft-versus-host responses after intestinal transplantation. Background on the study: Recipients had multivisceral, liver-intestinal, or isolated intestinal transplants. All recipients got anti-thymocyte globulin induction, then tacrolimus and steroids for 2 to 3 years.

Findings and caveats of the study: There were GvH clones found in recipient marrow, and some of them appeared first in ileum or blood. Across patients carrying graft-donor T cell macrochimerism, allografts held high graft-versus-host to host-versus-graft clonal ratios.

Using immunoSEQ multiplex PCR, the repertoire was profiled, and TCRdb retains in-frame clones only, with some absent. The sample shows 80,000 or so clones, about nine tenths of them seen only once. From germline, CDR1 is MNHNS and CDR2 SASEGT. The V end was cut by 1 base, the J end by 3 bases, with 10 bases between. This CDR3 region has 14 residues. Remarks on this clone: Antigen specificity is unknown.

The TCR originated in a human patient who received an intestinal transplant, so some T cells may come from the graft donor. The material was PBMCs, obtained 98 days after intestinal transplantation. V usage is TRBV6-1 and J usage is TRBJ2-7; D might be TRBD2 (6 bases). The CDR3 region has the DNA TGTGCCAGCAGTGAAGAAGGAGGGTTCTACGAGCAGTACTTC. It encodes CASSEEGGFYEQYF.